The 14 T cell receptor beta chains below were found in one sample sequenced in a study of regulatory T cells in long-lasting Graves disease. Sample time point: persistent/refractory GD, antithyroid drugs over 5 years with positive TRAb. PBMC RNA was the source of the TCR library. Library construction for TCR beta used iRepertoire HTBI primers and Arm-PCR of CDR3 regions. TCRdb reprocessed the multiplex PCR reads with MiXCR, giving one entry per CDR3 protein. The sample lists around 460,000 distinct CDR3 sequences, under 25% seen once, with approximately 14% in the top ten. Sample: peripheral blood mononuclear cells (PBMCs), taken when the disease was refractory, from a patient treated with antithyroid drugs. The receptors were sampled from a female donor with Graves disease.

Ten or more counts support this clonotype. The V call is TRBV7-2, the J call TRBJ1-1; D uncertain. This CDR3 is built from 14 residues. The germline V and J ends were trimmed by 1 base and 4 bases, with 10 bases remaining between them. Per germline, CDR1 SGHTA and CDR2 FQGNSA. Here the CDR3 reads CASSLEGVSTEAFF. The CDR3 nucleotides are TGTGCCAGCAGCTTAGAGGGCGTGAGCACTGAAGCTTTCTTT. Full variable domain (rest looked up from reference TRBV7-2 and TRBJ1-1): GAGVSQSPSNKVTEKGKDVELRCDPISGHTALYWYRQSLGQGLEFLIYFQGNSAPDKSGLPSDRFSAERTGGSVSTLTIQRTQQEDSAVYLCASSLEGVSTEAFFGQGTRLTVV.

This clonotype was recorded a few times. The chain is built from TRBV6-2 or TRBV6-3 and TRBJ1-4; 7 bases line up with TRBD1. V shed 4 bases, J shed 4 bases, and the junction held 12 bases outside the gene matches. Per germline, CDR1 MNHEY and CDR2 SVGEGT. The CDR3 covers 17 residues. This chain's CDR3 is CASSSTGSGPLNEKLFF. Here the CDR3 DNA reads TGTGCCAGCAGTTCGACAGGGTCGGGGCCCCTTAATGAAAAACTGTTTTTT.

The chain recombines TRBV7-9 with TRBJ1-1; 7 bases line up with TRBD1. The CDR3 extends over 17 amino acids. Losses at the gene ends were 4 bases for V and 1 base for J; bases not matched to a gene: 12. Germline CDR1 SEHNR, CDR2 FQNEAQ (reference sequence). CDR3 coding DNA: TGTGCCAGCAGCTCCGCAGGGGGACTGAAATCGAACACTGAAGCTTTCTTT. Its protein is CASSSAGGLKSNTEAFF.

J is TRBJ2-7 and V is TRBV19; D unresolved. Germline loops: CDR1 LNHDA, CDR2 SQIVND (reference sequence). V lost 4 bases and J 3 bases, leaving 7 bases between the germline ends. The CDR3 is 12 residues long. The CDR3 coding sequence is TGTGCCAGTAGTACAGGCCACTACGAGCAGTACTTC. It is translated as CASSTGHYEQYF.

This clonotype was seen only a few times. The chain joins TRBV5-5 to TRBJ2-5, with D perhaps matching TRBD1 (6 bases). Trimming shortened V by 3 bases and J by 5 bases, and 14 bases separated the two germline ends. Per germline, CDR1 SGHKS and CDR2 YYEKEE (reference sequence). CDR3 size: 14 residues. The CDR3 region is CASSSLNQGETQYF. CDR3 coding DNA: TGTGCCAGCAGCTCCCTAAATCAGGGGGAGACCCAGTACTTC. Based on the CDR3 plus reference TRBV5-5 and TRBJ2-5, the full variable domain is DAGVTQSPTHLIKTRGQQVTLRCSPISGHKSVSWYQQVLGQGPQFIFQYYEKEERGRGNFPDRFSARQFPNYSSELNVNALLLGDSALYLCASSSLNQGETQYFGPGTRLLVL.

This clonotype occurred a few times. This chain links TRBV27 with TRBJ2-5; a weak D match, TRBD1 (5 bases). V gave up 6 bases and J gave up 0 bases, with 8 bases separating them. Germline-derived CDR1 and CDR2 are MNHEY and SMNVEV (reference sequence). This CDR3 is 13 amino acids long. The CDR3 region has the DNA TGTGCCAGCAGAAGACAGTACCAAGAGACCCAGTACTTC. Protein: CASRRQYQETQYF.

This clonotype came up many times. This chain links TRBV6-1 with TRBJ1-2, with D possibly TRBD1 on 5 matching bases. Trimming left V 6 bases short and J 8 bases short, with 16 bases between. CDR1 and CDR2 from the germline V gene are MNHNS and SASEGT. There are 13 residues in the CDR3. The CDR3 here is CASRPRTNRGYTF. CDR3 in DNA: TGTGCCAGCAGACCTAGGACAAACCGCGGCTACACCTTC.

This rearrangement joins TRBV20-1 to TRBJ2-6; D gene ambiguous. The CDR3 runs 17 residues. V shed 1 base and J shed 3 bases, with 16 bases lying between them. Germline-derived CDR1 and CDR2 are DFQATT and SNEGSKA (reference sequence). The CDR3 DNA reads as TGCAGTGCTAGAGTGTTGGGAAAAGGTGGTGGGGCCAACGTCCTGACTTTC. Its translation: CSARVLGKGGGANVLTF.

This clonotype was seen a few times. V gene TRBV9 combines with J gene TRBJ1-2, with no clear D. Germline CDR1 reads SGDLS; CDR2 reads YYNGEE. Trimming removed 0 bases from V and 4 bases from J, with 13 bases in between. This CDR3 contains 15 residues. The CDR3, as DNA: TGTGCCAGCAGCGTAGGGGCAGACGATAGCTATGGCTACACCTTC. It yields the protein CASSVGADDSYGYTF.

This clonotype was counted at least ten times. V usage is TRBV20-1 and J usage is TRBJ1-1; TRBD1 might be the D (6 bases). Looked up from germline, CDR1 is DFQATT and CDR2 is SNEGSKA (reference sequence). This CDR3 is built from 14 residues. V shed 0 bases and J shed 2 bases, with 10 bases lying between them. DNA for the CDR3: TGCAGTGCTAGAGACCACAGGGCCAACACTGAAGCTTTCTTT. This gives the protein CSARDHRANTEAFF.

This clonotype has a single count. The chain carries TRBV19 and TRBJ1-1; a possible D gene is TRBD1 (5 bases). There are 14 residues in the CDR3. CDR1 is LNHDA and CDR2 is SQIVND in the germline V gene (reference sequence). Trimming took off 3 bases at V and 1 base at J, with 9 bases between the two ends. CDR3 protein: CASSIRGKNTEAFF. Here the CDR3 DNA reads TGTGCCAGTAGTATCCGGGGGAAGAACACTGAAGCTTTCTTT.

At least ten counts were recorded for this clonotype. The chain links TRBV2 to TRBJ2-5, with D possibly called TRBD1 or TRBD2 (5 bases each). The CDR3 spans 14 residues. Trimming took off 11 bases at V and 1 base at J, with 17 bases between the two ends. The V gene's germline CDR1 is SNHLY and CDR2 FYNNEI. CDR3 sequence (DNA): TGTGCCGTCGCAGTAGCCGGGACCCAAGAGACCCAGTACTTC. This codes for CAVAVAGTQETQYF.

This clonotype has at least ten counts. This chain connects TRBV20-1 to TRBJ2-7; 12 bases agree with TRBD2. Germline lookup yields CDR1 DFQATT and CDR2 SNEGSKA (reference sequence). The CDR3 has 12 amino acids. The ends lost 7 bases at V and 7 bases at J; junction bases unmatched: 5. CDR3 sequence reads: CSGLAGAREQYF. The CDR3 DNA is TGCAGTGGACTAGCGGGAGCTCGAGAGCAGTACTTC.

In this sample, this clonotype turned up many times. This rearrangement joins TRBV12-3 or TRBV12-4 to TRBJ1-6, with D possibly matching TRBD1 (6 bases). This CDR3 region has 15 residues. The germline V and J ends were trimmed by 6 bases and 6 bases, with 15 bases remaining between them. The CDR3 DNA reads as TGTGCCAGCAGGATGACGGACAGAGTTAATTCACCCCTCCACTTT. It codes for CASRMTDRVNSPLHF.